This TCR beta chain came from a study of blood T cell repertoires in COVID-19. Study in general: COVID-19 samples from acute and convalescent phases originated in the United States, Italy and Spain. T cells, B-cell-depleted T cells, or PBMCs provided the cDNA or gDNA that served as material.

Authors' analysis steps: Reference gene primer amplification yielded estimated nucleated cell counts. Measured with immunoSEQ multiplex PCR; TCRdb has only the in-frame clones, and not every one. V, J and clone size derive from that table, while D and trimming were established from the DNA sequence. The sample holds more than 50,000 clones, about four fifths seen once. The TCR comes from a woman aged 55-69 years with acute or convalescent COVID-19. The sequenced sample consisted of peripheral blood.

DNA for the CDR3: TGTGCCACCAGTGATAGAGCGGGAGCTCGTTACGAGCAGTACTTC. The encoded protein is CATSDRAGARYEQYF. This chain links TRBV24-1 with TRBJ2-7, with 8 bases identical to TRBD2. This CDR3 is built from 15 residues. V was clipped by 3 bases and J by 4 bases; unmatched bases: 7. Looked up from germline, CDR1 is KGHDR and CDR2 is SFDVKD.